Here is one T cell receptor beta chain with its context. Its target is not known. This sample is part of a study of OX40 agonist ivuxolimab in advanced cancers. Study context: Partial responses were achieved by three patients: one hepatocellular carcinoma, two cutaneous melanoma. Overall study results and limits: On average, a greater number of expanded clones characterised CD8+ T cells relative to CD4+.

V lost 1 base to trimming and J lost 0 bases, with 7 bases between them. The germline gives CDR1 SGHVS, CDR2 FQNEAQ. This CDR3 is 15 amino acids long. Generated by immunoSEQ multiplex PCR, the TCRdb table keeps only in-frame clones and is missing some. This sample has around 80,000 clones, with 89% found just once. V usage is TRBV7-8 and J usage is TRBJ1-5; no firm D call. This clonotype was obtained from an adult with an advanced solid tumor such as melanoma, head and neck, liver or kidney cancer. The sequencing here drew on CD4+ or CD8+ T cells sorted from blood, taken in a trial of the OX40 agonist ivuxolimab. The CDR3 loop reads CASSLEAYSNQPQHF. The CDR3 bases are TGTGCCAGCAGCTTAGAAGCTTATAGCAATCAGCCCCAGCATTTT.